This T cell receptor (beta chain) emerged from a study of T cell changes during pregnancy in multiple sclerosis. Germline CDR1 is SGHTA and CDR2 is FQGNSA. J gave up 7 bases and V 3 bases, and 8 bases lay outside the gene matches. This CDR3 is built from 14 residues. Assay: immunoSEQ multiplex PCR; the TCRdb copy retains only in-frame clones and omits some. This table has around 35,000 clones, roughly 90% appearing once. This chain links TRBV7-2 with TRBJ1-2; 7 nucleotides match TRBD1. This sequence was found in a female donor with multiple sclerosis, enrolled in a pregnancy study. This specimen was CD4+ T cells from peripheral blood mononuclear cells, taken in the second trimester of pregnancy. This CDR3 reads CASSFWSQGVGYTF. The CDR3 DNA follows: TGTGCCAGCAGCTTTTGGAGTCAGGGGGTTGGCTACACCTTC. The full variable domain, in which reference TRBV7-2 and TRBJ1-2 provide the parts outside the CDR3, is GAGVSQSPSNKVTEKGKDVELRCDPISGHTALYWYRQSLGQGLEFLIYFQGNSAPDKSGLPSDRFSAERTGGSVSTLTIQRTQQEDSAVYLCASSFWSQGVGYTFGSGTRLTVV.